This T cell receptor beta chain was identified during a study of T cell responses to AZD1222 COVID-19 vaccine. Points from the study as a whole: Seropositivity was recorded at baseline in only 6 or 7 AZD1222 recipients.

Concerning this clone itself: The target antigen is unknown.

Profiling relied on immunoSEQ multiplex PCR, and the TCRdb table lists in-frame clones only, not all of them. The table lists some 250,000 clones, approximately 94% of them singletons. This CDR3 is built from 16 residues. Trimming took off 1 base at V and 5 bases at J, with 14 bases between the two ends. Germline V CDR1 and CDR2: SGHAT, FQNNGV. The receptor's source is an adult who received the AZD1222 COVID-19 vaccine. The sequencing used peripheral blood, collected 28 days after the second AZD1222 dose. This sequence joins TRBV11-2 and TRBJ2-2, with D possibly matching TRBD2 (5 bases). Written as DNA, the CDR3 is TGTGCCAGCAGCTTAGTGAGATTAGGAGGAACCGGGGAGCTGTTTTTT. Translation gives CASSLVRLGGTGELFF.